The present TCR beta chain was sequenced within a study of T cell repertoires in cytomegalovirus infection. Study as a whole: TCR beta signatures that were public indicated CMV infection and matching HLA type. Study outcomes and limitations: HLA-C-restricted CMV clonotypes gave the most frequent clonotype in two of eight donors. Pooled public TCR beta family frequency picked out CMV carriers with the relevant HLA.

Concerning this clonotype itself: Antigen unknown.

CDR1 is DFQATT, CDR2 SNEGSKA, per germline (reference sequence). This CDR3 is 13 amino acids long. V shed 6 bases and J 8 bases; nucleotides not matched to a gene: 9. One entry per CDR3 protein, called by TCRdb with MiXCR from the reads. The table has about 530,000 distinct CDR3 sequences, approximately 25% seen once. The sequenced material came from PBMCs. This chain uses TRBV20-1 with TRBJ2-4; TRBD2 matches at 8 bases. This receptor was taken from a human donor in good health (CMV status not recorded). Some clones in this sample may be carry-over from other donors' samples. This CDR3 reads CSAPLAAGDIQYF. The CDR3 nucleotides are TGCAGTGCGCCACTAGCGGCGGGGGACATTCAGTACTTC.